This T cell receptor (beta chain) appears in the sequencing data of a study of blood T cell repertoires in COVID-19. Study-level background: The analysed material was cDNA or gDNA that came from T cells, B-cell-depleted T cells, or PBMCs.

Across 20 to 25 US areas, participants ranged in age from about 18 to 90 years. Participants were placed into cohorts based on the clinical history they reported. Exposed participants came across a COVID-19 case within 2 weeks before study entry. The data were produced by immunoSEQ multiplex PCR, yet TCRdb's version contains in-frame clones alone and is incomplete. This table holds about 150,000 clones, around 90% found once. Between the trimmed V and J ends, which lost 3 bases and 7 bases, there was a span of 10 bases. CDR1 is SGHTA, CDR2 FQGTGA, per germline. This CDR3 spans 13 amino acids. The sequencing input was PBMCs or T cells enriched from blood (not recorded which). The J gene is TRBJ1-5, the V gene TRBV7-3, with D tentatively TRBD1 (5 bases). This sequence was found in a woman aged 40 to 50 who had been exposed to COVID-19. The chain's CDR3 is CASSLGRGQPQHF. The DNA of the CDR3 is TGTGCCAGCAGCTTGGGAAGGGGACAGCCCCAGCATTTT.